This TCR beta chain was identified in a study of CD8+ T cells in alopecia areata. Study at large: Tofacitinib administration to treated patients was oral, at 5 to 10 mg twice daily. Whole-study findings and limits: There were also resident alphabeta T cells of normal skin sequenced in scalp samples. Unlike in mice, where it was clearer, TCR sharing across patients was less clear, possibly HLA-related.

Between the trimmed V and J ends, which lost 3 bases and 1 base, there was a span of 13 bases. Germline V gene sequence: CDR1 SQVTM, CDR2 ANQGSEA. The CDR3 covers 15 residues. Once RNA had been extracted, it was reverse transcribed into cDNA to act as the sequencing template. Using immunoSEQ multiplex PCR, the repertoire was profiled, and TCRdb retains in-frame clones only, with some absent. The sample contains some 110,000 clones, roughly two fifths of which appear only once. To note about this clone: What it binds is not known.

This TCR was sampled from a human donor with alopecia areata. The rearrangement links TRBV29-1 to TRBJ1-5; D remains unclear. Sample: CD4+ T cells sorted from blood. The CDR3, as DNA: TGCAGCGTTGAGGCAGGAACTCTGAGCAATCAGCCCCAGCATTTT. The encoded protein is CSVEAGTLSNQPQHF. Full variable domain (missing parts from reference TRBV29-1 and TRBJ1-5): SAVISQKPSRDICQRGTSLTIQCQVDSQVTMMFWYRQQPGQSLTLIATANQGSEATYESGFVIDKFPISRPNLTFSTLTVSNMSPEDSSIYLCSVEAGTLSNQPQHFGDGTRLSIL.